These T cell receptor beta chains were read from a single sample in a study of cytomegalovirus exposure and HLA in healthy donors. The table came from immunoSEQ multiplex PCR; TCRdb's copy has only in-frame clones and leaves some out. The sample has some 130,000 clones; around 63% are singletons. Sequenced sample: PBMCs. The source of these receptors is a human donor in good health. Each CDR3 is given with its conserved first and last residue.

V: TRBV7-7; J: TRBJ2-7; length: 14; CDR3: CASSPSGHAYEQYF
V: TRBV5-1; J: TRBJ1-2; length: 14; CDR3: CASSLGGTEYGYTF
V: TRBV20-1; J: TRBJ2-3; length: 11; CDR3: CSASISDTQYF
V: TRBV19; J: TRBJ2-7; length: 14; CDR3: CASSPGGRSYEQYF
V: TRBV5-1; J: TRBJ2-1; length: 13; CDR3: CASSQQLDNEQFF
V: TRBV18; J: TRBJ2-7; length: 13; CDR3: CASSPESLMEQYF
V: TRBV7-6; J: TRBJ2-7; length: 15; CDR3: CASSLGKRGPYEQYF
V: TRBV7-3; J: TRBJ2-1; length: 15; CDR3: CASSLTLAGYNEQFF
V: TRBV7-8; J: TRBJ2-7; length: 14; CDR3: CASTTSSGSYEQYF
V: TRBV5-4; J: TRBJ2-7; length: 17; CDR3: CASSTAGTGGHTYEQYF
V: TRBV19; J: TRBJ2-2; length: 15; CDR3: CASSIETGSAGELFF
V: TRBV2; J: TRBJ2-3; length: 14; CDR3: CASPTSGRSDTQYF
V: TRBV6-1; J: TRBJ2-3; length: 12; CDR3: CAIPGFTDTQYF
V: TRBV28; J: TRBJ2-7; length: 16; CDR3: CASSLASGRGTYEQYF
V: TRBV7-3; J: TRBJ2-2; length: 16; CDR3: CASSLRAWEDTGELFF
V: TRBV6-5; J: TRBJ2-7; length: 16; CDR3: CASSYSGDRVYYEQYF
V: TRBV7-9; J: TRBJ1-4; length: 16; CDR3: CASSTAPGQGNEKLFF
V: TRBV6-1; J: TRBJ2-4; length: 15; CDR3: CASGRSEHPGNIQYF
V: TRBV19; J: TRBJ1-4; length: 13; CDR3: CASQEGSNEKLFF
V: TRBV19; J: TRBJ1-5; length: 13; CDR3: CASSDRRNQPQHF
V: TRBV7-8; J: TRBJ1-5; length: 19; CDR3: CASSSPRDRGFYSNQPQHF
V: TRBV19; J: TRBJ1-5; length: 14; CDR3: CASSERPNHQPQHF
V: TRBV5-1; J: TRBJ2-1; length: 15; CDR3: CASSPLAGNSGEQFF
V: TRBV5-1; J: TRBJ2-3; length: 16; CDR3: CASSDGTSGIPDTQYF
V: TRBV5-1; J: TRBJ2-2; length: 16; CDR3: CASSLVDRVVTGELFF
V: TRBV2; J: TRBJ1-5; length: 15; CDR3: CASSERQTLNQPQHF
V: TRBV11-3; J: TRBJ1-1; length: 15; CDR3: CASSKGGVGNTEAFF
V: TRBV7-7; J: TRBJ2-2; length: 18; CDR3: CASSLGYSSGSGTGELFF
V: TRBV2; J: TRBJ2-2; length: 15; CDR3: CASGVRQTNTGELFF
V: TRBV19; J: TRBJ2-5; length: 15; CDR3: CASSISAGVGETQYF
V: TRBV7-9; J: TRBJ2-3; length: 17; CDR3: CASSASGGQGGTDTQYF
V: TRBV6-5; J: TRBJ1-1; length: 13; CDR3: CASFPGEHTEAFF
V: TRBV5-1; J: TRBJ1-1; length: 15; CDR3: CASRRDSEPNTEAFF
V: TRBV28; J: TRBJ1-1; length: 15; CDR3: CASSTYRGENTEAFF
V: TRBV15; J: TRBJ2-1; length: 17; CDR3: CATSRSLGTGGGDEQFF
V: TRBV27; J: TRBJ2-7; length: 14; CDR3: CASRVAGGVYEQYF
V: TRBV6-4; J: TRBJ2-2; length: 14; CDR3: CASSDSGGAGELFF
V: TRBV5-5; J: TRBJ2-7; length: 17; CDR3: CASRPGTGGTLSYEQYF
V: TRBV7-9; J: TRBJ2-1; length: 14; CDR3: CASSLGTSGVEQFF
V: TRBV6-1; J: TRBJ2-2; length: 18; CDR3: CASSEAVPASMNTGELFF
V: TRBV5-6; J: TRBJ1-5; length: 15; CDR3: CASRDTAGLGQPQHF
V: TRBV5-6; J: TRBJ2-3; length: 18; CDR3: CASSLLGWGQGDSDTQYF
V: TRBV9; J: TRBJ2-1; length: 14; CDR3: CASSVSGRAWEQFF
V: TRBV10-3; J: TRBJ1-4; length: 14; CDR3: CAISDGATNEKLFF
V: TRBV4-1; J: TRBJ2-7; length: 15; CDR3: CASSLTSGSRTEQYF
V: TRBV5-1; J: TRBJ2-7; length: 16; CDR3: CASSRSGQGRTYEQYF
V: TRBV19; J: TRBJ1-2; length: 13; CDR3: CASTQRGDYGYTF
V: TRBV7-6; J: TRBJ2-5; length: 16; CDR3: CASSPQREGPGETQYF
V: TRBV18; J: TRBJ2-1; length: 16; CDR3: CASSLGLAGAMGEQFF
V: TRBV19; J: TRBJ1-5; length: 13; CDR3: CASRTQGNQPQHF
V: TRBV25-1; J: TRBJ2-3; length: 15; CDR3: CASSRTSGSKDTQYF
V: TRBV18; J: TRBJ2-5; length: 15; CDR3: CASSSQGAGKETQYF
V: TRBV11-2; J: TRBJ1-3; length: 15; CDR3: CASSLSTTRGNTIYF